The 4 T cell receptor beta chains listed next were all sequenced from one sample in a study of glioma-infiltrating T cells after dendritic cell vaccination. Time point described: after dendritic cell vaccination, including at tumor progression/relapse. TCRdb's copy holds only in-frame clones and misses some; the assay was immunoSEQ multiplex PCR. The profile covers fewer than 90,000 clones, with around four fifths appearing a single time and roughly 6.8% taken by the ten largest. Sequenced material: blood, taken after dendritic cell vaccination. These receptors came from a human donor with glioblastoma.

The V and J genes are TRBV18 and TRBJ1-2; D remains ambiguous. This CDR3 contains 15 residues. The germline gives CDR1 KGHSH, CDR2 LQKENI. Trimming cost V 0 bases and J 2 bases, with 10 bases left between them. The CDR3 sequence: CASSPPNKLNYGYTF. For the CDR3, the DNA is TGTGCCAGCTCACCACCGAACAAATTAAACTATGGCTACACCTTC.

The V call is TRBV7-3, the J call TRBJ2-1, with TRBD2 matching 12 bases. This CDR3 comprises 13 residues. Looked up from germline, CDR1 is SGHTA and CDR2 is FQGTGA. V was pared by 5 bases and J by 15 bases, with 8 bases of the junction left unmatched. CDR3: CASSKLAGGQRFF. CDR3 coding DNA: TGTGCCAGCAGCAAACTAGCGGGGGGCCAGCGGTTCTTC.

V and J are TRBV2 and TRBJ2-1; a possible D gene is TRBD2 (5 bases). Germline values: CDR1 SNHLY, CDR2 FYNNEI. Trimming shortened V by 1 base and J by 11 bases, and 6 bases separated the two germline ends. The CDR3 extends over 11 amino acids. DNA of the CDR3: TGTGCCAGCAGTGAAGGGGAGAAGCAGTTCTTC. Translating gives CASSEGEKQFF.

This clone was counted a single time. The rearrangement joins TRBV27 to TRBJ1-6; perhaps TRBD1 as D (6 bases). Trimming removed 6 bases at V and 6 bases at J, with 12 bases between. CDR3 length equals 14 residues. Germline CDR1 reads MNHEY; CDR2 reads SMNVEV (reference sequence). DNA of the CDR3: TGTGCCAGCAGCACAGGGATGGGTAATTCACCCCTCCACTTT. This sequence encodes CASSTGMGNSPLHF.